A single T cell receptor beta chain is shown here with its context. Its antigen is undetermined. The trim removed 6 bases at V and 2 bases at J, leaving 4 bases unmatched. Germline V CDR1 and CDR2: SQVTM, ANQGSEA. CDR3 length: 13 amino acids. These data belong to a study of OX40 agonist ivuxolimab in advanced cancers. Study-wide findings and caveats: Antigens targeted by the expanded peripheral T cells were not determined. Compared with CD4+, CD8+ T cells on average had more expanded clones.

Assay used: immunoSEQ multiplex PCR; TCRdb lists only in-frame clones, some missing. The data show roughly 100,000 clones, with about 87% seen just once and 1.5% to 2% held by the top ten. The cohort excluded patients with autoimmune disease history or systemic immunosuppression. The receptor was derived from an adult with an advanced solid tumor such as melanoma, head and neck, liver or kidney cancer. This chain links TRBV29-1 with TRBJ1-2, with TRBD1 matching 9 bases. Sequencing used CD4+ or CD8+ T cells sorted from blood, obtained in a trial of the OX40 agonist ivuxolimab. The CDR3 nucleotides read TGCAGCGTCGGGACAGGGTGGAACTATGGCTACACCTTC. It encodes CSVGTGWNYGYTF. Filled out from reference TRBV29-1 and TRBJ1-2, the complete variable domain reads SAVISQKPSRDICQRGTSLTIQCQVDSQVTMMFWYRQQPGQSLTLIATANQGSEATYESGFVIDKFPISRPNLTFSTLTVSNMSPEDSSIYLCSVGTGWNYGYTFGSGTRLTVV.